This T cell receptor (beta chain) originates from a study of cytomegalovirus exposure and HLA in healthy donors. Profiling relied on immunoSEQ multiplex PCR, and the TCRdb table lists in-frame clones only, not all of them. In the table there are some 170,000 clones, 70% to 90% of which are singletons. The CDR3 spans 15 residues. J gave up 7 bases and V 3 bases, and 8 bases lay outside the gene matches. CDR1 is MNHEY, CDR2 SMNVEV, per germline (reference sequence). Overall study findings and caveats: The study designated fewer than 200 TCR beta chains cytomegalovirus-associated. Reports credit the classifier with highly specific, highly sensitive diagnosis of cytomegalovirus status.

Worth noting for this clone: Its antigen is not known.

Input material: PBMCs. The chain couples TRBV27 to TRBJ1-4; 7 bases map to TRBD1. The receptor was derived from a woman in her thirties in good health and CMV-seronegative. The CDR3 loop is CASSFRGGRSEKLFF. CDR3 nucleotides: TGTGCCAGCAGTTTCCGAGGGGGCAGGAGTGAAAAACTGTTTTTT.